The rows below give T cell receptor beta chains drawn from one sample of a study of shared clonotypes between healthy human individuals. Using immunoSEQ multiplex PCR, the repertoire was profiled, and TCRdb retains in-frame clones only, with some absent. The sample lists about 2.2 million clones, around 93% occurring once. Specimen: naive CD8+ T cells from PBMCs. Every receptor here comes from a young man in good health. Some clones in this sample may be carry-over from other donors' samples. Each CDR3 is given with its conserved first and last residue. Each record gives: clone size, J gene, V gene, CDR3 protein. Size values are once, few and many counts, or a class for expanded clones, and some rows have none.

clone_size: -; j_call: TRBJ2-7; v_call: TRBV2; cdr3_aa: CASSKTPRTGYEQYF
clone_size: -; j_call: TRBJ2-1; v_call: TRBV7-9; cdr3_aa: CASTTASSYNEQFF
clone_size: -; j_call: TRBJ2-1; v_call: TRBV7-9; cdr3_aa: CASSLAPLAGEGNEQFF
clone_size: -; j_call: TRBJ1-1; v_call: TRBV5-8; cdr3_aa: CASSWKGFGTEAFF
clone_size: -; j_call: TRBJ1-5; v_call: TRBV28; cdr3_aa: CASRYTGVDQPQHF
clone_size: -; j_call: TRBJ2-1; v_call: TRBV19; cdr3_aa: CATSTGFLNEQFF
clone_size: -; j_call: TRBJ2-1; v_call: TRBV2; cdr3_aa: CASRLDEQFF
clone_size: -; j_call: TRBJ2-4; v_call: TRBV4-1; cdr3_aa: CASSQGPLAKNIQYF
clone_size: -; j_call: TRBJ2-7; v_call: TRBV11-2; cdr3_aa: CASSYDRDRVYEQYF
clone_size: -; j_call: TRBJ2-7; v_call: TRBV4-2; cdr3_aa: CASSQASGSANEQYF
clone_size: -; j_call: TRBJ2-7; v_call: TRBV29-1; cdr3_aa: CSVEDPAIPYEQYF
clone_size: -; j_call: TRBJ2-7; v_call: TRBV13; cdr3_aa: CASSTGLGPYEQYF
clone_size: -; j_call: TRBJ2-1; v_call: TRBV2; cdr3_aa: CASSEFSSYNEQFF
clone_size: -; j_call: TRBJ2-1; v_call: TRBV9; cdr3_aa: CASSERYSYNEQFF
clone_size: once; j_call: TRBJ1-5; v_call: TRBV30; cdr3_aa: CAWSDPARRLAGASNQPQHF
clone_size: -; j_call: TRBJ1-3; v_call: TRBV9; cdr3_aa: CASSVSRRRGDGNTIYF
clone_size: once; j_call: TRBJ2-3; v_call: TRBV4-1; cdr3_aa: CASSHGTGTDTQYF
clone_size: -; j_call: TRBJ1-4; v_call: TRBV9; cdr3_aa: CASSETGRSEKLFF
clone_size: -; j_call: TRBJ2-6; v_call: TRBV9; cdr3_aa: CASSVARDPMYSGANVLTF
clone_size: -; j_call: TRBJ1-1; v_call: TRBV19; cdr3_aa: CASSSTPGGTEAFF
clone_size: -; j_call: TRBJ2-7; v_call: TRBV5-1; cdr3_aa: CASSPSFAGGYEQYF
clone_size: -; j_call: TRBJ2-5; v_call: TRBV7-9; cdr3_aa: CASSARDTYQETQYF
clone_size: -; j_call: TRBJ1-2; v_call: TRBV23-1; cdr3_aa: CASSLRTVLGYTF
clone_size: -; j_call: TRBJ1-1; v_call: TRBV5-5; cdr3_aa: CASSLKVAGAFF
clone_size: -; j_call: TRBJ1-2; v_call: TRBV28; cdr3_aa: CASSPPRDRFNYGYTF
clone_size: -; j_call: TRBJ1-1; v_call: TRBV7-9; cdr3_aa: CASSPTEGFMNTEAFF
clone_size: -; j_call: TRBJ2-1; v_call: TRBV11-2; cdr3_aa: CASLRPGRAHNEQFF
clone_size: -; j_call: TRBJ2-3; v_call: TRBV2; cdr3_aa: CASHPAGQGAKDTQYF
clone_size: once; j_call: TRBJ1-1; v_call: TRBV19; cdr3_aa: CASSIAGGARAEAFF
clone_size: -; j_call: TRBJ2-5; v_call: TRBV27; cdr3_aa: CASSFQSGFQETQYF
clone_size: once; j_call: TRBJ2-1; v_call: TRBV5-1; cdr3_aa: CASSGPGQGARGHNEQFF
clone_size: -; j_call: TRBJ2-7; v_call: TRBV5-8; cdr3_aa: CASSLNRGPHRQYF
clone_size: -; j_call: TRBJ2-1; v_call: TRBV4-1; cdr3_aa: CASSQVTSSYNEQFF
clone_size: -; j_call: TRBJ1-5; v_call: TRBV27; cdr3_aa: CASSSRQGRNGNQPQHF
clone_size: -; j_call: TRBJ2-3; v_call: TRBV6-1; cdr3_aa: CASSDPTGGNVGKNTQYF
clone_size: few; j_call: TRBJ1-4; v_call: TRBV28; cdr3_aa: CAEGRPNEKLFF
clone_size: -; j_call: TRBJ1-3; v_call: TRBV19; cdr3_aa: CASKDRNGAGNTIYF
clone_size: -; j_call: TRBJ2-7; v_call: TRBV7-9; cdr3_aa: CASSTGTGGGYEQYF
clone_size: -; j_call: TRBJ1-2; v_call: TRBV6-6; cdr3_aa: CASSYGQGSYGYTF
clone_size: -; j_call: TRBJ2-2; v_call: TRBV6-5; cdr3_aa: CASSYSGGRHTGELFF
clone_size: few; j_call: TRBJ2-7; v_call: TRBV7-9; cdr3_aa: CASSGWTSDYEQYF
clone_size: -; j_call: TRBJ2-7; v_call: TRBV29-1; cdr3_aa: CSVVLASGSYEQYF
clone_size: -; j_call: TRBJ1-5; v_call: TRBV4-1; cdr3_aa: CASSQDRGASQPQHF
clone_size: -; j_call: TRBJ2-5; v_call: TRBV7-6; cdr3_aa: CASSPGTADLSRETQYF
clone_size: -; j_call: TRBJ2-3; v_call: TRBV29-1; cdr3_aa: CSVEGGTGFADTQYF
clone_size: -; j_call: TRBJ1-1; v_call: TRBV5-1; cdr3_aa: CASSTGDLSIEAFF
clone_size: -; j_call: TRBJ2-1; v_call: TRBV9; cdr3_aa: CASSVVAGGRYEQFF
clone_size: -; j_call: TRBJ1-5; v_call: TRBV27; cdr3_aa: CASSPDSSALYSNQPQHF